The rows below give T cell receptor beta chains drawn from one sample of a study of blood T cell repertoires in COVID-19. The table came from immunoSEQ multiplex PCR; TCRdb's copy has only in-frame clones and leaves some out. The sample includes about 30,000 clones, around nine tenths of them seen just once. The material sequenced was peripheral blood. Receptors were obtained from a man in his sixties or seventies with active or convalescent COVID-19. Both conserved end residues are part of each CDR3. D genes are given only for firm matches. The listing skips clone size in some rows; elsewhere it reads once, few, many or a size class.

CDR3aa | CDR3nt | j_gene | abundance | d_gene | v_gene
CASSTGMATIYF | TGTGCCAGCAGTACAGGGATGGCCACCATATATTTT | TRBJ1-3 | . | . | TRBV6-5
CASSILGVKDGYTF | TGTGCCAGTAGTATCCTCGGGGTCAAGGATGGCTACACCTTC | TRBJ1-2 | . | . | TRBV19
CASSGQGNTGELFF | TGTGCCAGCAGTGGACAGGGGAACACCGGGGAGCTGTTTTTT | TRBJ2-2 | once | TRBD1 | TRBV2
CSAVGTGYNEQFF | TGCAGCGCCGTCGGGACAGGATACAATGAGCAGTTCTTC | TRBJ2-1 | . | TRBD1 | TRBV29-1
CASSSGLAGFGNEQFF | TGTGCCAGCAGCTCTGGACTAGCGGGATTTGGAAATGAGCAGTTCTTC | TRBJ2-1 | . | TRBD2 | TRBV5-6
CASRNRENSEAFF | TGCGCCAGCAGAAACAGGGAAAACAGTGAAGCTTTCTTT | TRBJ1-1 | . | . | TRBV5-1
CASSARTGEGADTQYF | TGTGCCAGCAGCGCGCGGACAGGGGAGGGAGCAGATACGCAGTATTTT | TRBJ2-3 | . | TRBD1 | TRBV9
CASSPRQANYGYTF | TGTGCCAGCAGTCCCAGGCAGGCCAACTATGGCTACACCTTC | TRBJ1-2 | . | . | TRBV27
CASSRQDHTDTQYF | TGTGCCAGCAGCCGACAGGACCACACAGATACGCAGTATTTT | TRBJ2-3 | . | . | TRBV6-5
CASSLVDGTEAFF | TGCGCCAGCAGCTTGGTAGATGGCACTGAAGCTTTCTTT | TRBJ1-1 | . | . | TRBV5-1
CASSMGVSGANVLTF | TGTGCCAGTAGTATGGGAGTGTCTGGGGCCAACGTCCTGACTTTC | TRBJ2-6 | . | . | TRBV19
CATSRGTSGETQYF | TGTGCCACCAGCCGCGGGACTAGCGGAGAGACCCAGTACTTC | TRBJ2-5 | . | TRBD2 | TRBV15
CATSDFEGQLLLGGYTF | TGTGCCACCAGTGATTTTGAAGGACAACTCCTTTTGGGTGGCTACACCTTC | TRBJ1-2 | . | . | TRBV24-1
CASTPRGLAGPTGTQYF | TGTGCCAGCACCCCCCGAGGTCTAGCGGGCCCAACGGGGACCCAGTACTTC | TRBJ2-5 | . | TRBD2 | TRBV7-2
CASSYSDGQGFGSNQPQHF | TGTGCCAGCAGTTACTCCGATGGACAGGGATTTGGGTCGAATCAGCCCCAGCATTTT | TRBJ1-5 | . | TRBD1 | TRBV6-2/TRBV6-3
CASSYFGLPGNTIYF | TGTGCCAGCAGTTACTTCGGTCTCCCTGGAAACACCATATATTTT | TRBJ1-3 | . | . | TRBV6-5
CASSGGGPDTQYF | TGTGCCAGCAGCGGAGGGGGTCCAGATACGCAGTATTTT | TRBJ2-3 | . | . | TRBV9
CASSVRGGQGGDQPQHF | TGTGCCAGCAGTGTAAGGGGGGGACAGGGGGGAGATCAGCCCCAGCATTTT | TRBJ1-5 | . | TRBD1 | TRBV6-1
CASRRTGDSNQPQHF | TGTGCCAGCCGCAGAACAGGGGACAGCAATCAGCCCCAGCATTTT | TRBJ1-5 | . | TRBD1 | TRBV6-5
CASSNSRDGYTF | TGTGCCAGCAGTAACAGCCGCGATGGCTACACCTTC | TRBJ1-2 | . | . | TRBV6-5
CASSRTGEEKLFF | TGTGCCAGTAGTAGGACAGGGGAAGAAAAACTGTTTTTT | TRBJ1-4 | . | TRBD1 | TRBV19
CSVATTGDSGANVLTF | TGCAGCGTCGCCACTACAGGGGACTCTGGGGCCAACGTCCTGACTTTC | TRBJ2-6 | . | TRBD1 | TRBV29-1
CASSLGHRGYEQYF | TGTGCCAGCAGCTTGGGTCACCGCGGCTACGAGCAGTACTTC | TRBJ2-7 | once | . | TRBV7-7
CASSLFGGNTEAFF | TGTGCCAGCAGCTTATTTGGAGGGAACACTGAAGCTTTCTTT | TRBJ1-1 | . | . | TRBV27
CASSPRGGANEQFF | TGTGCCAGCAGCCCTCGGGGGGGGGCCAATGAGCAGTTCTTC | TRBJ2-1 | . | TRBD2 | TRBV5-5
CASSESTGANTGELFF | TGCGCCAGCAGTGAGTCGACAGGGGCGAACACCGGGGAGCTGTTTTTT | TRBJ2-2 | few | TRBD1 | TRBV10-1
CASSLPTSGSVGELFF | TGTGCCAGCAGTTTACCGACTAGCGGGAGTGTCGGGGAGCTGTTTTTT | TRBJ2-2 | . | TRBD2 | TRBV27
CASSLVEKTQYF | TGTGCCAGCAGCTTAGTGGAGAAGACCCAGTACTTC | TRBJ2-5 | once | . | TRBV7-2